This entry concerns a single T cell receptor beta chain. The data belong to a study of blood T cell repertoires in COVID-19. Study background: Italy, Spain and the United States were the sources of the convalescent and acute COVID-19 samples. PBMCs, B-cell-depleted T cells, or T cells were the source of the cDNA or gDNA that made up the material.

The length of the CDR3 is 18 residues. Germline lookup yields CDR1 WNHNN and CDR2 SYGVQD (reference sequence). V lost 3 bases and J lost 2; bases outside the gene matches: 8. One Seattle source followed patients from active infection through their disease course. As handled by the study authors: Reference gene primers were amplified, and this amplification served to estimate nucleated cell counts. Here immunoSEQ multiplex PCR was the method, and the copy in TCRdb shows in-frame clones only, minus some. V and J calls and clone size come straight from that table; D and trimming were deduced from the DNA. The repertoire includes 300,000 to 400,000 clones, 86% of them detected once, and about 7.6% sits in the top ten.

The TCR originated in a woman aged 55-75 years with COVID-19, enrolled during active disease. Specimen: peripheral blood. This sequence joins TRBV10-1 and TRBJ2-2, with 11 bases lining up with TRBD2. The CDR3 region is CASSDTGLAGLNTGELFF. The CDR3 region has the DNA TGCGCCAGCAGTGACACCGGACTAGCGGGTTTAAACACCGGGGAGCTGTTTTTT.